What follows are 15 T cell receptor beta chains derived from one specimen sequenced in a study of T-cell memory formation after mild COVID-19. TCRdb re-called the 5' RACE reads through MiXCR, storing one row per CDR3 protein. The data contain about 100,000 distinct CDR3 sequences, 11% of them seen just once; the ten biggest clones take up 40%. The specimen sequenced was PBMCs or a T cell subset sorted from them (not recorded which). These receptors came from a man younger than 35 who had mild COVID-19 (a few samples of this study predate the infection). Cell type and time point are not known.

V is TRBV6-5 and J is TRBJ1-2; D gene unclear. The V and J ends lost 10 bases and 5 bases respectively, with 8 bases between them. Germline loops: CDR1 MNHEY, CDR2 SVGAGI. This CDR3 is 10 amino acids long. DNA of the CDR3: TGTGCCACCCGGTTTTATGGCTACACCTTC. The encoded protein is CATRFYGYTF.

V is TRBV4-1 and J is TRBJ1-6, with D tentatively TRBD1 (6 bases). CDR1 and CDR2 from the germline V gene are MGHRA and YSYEKL. CDR3 length equals 16 residues. The V end was cut by 1 base, the J end by 8 bases, with 15 bases between. The CDR3 is CASSQAGGAFDSPLHF. The CDR3 bases are TGCGCCAGCAGCCAAGCCGGGGGGGCTTTTGATTCACCCCTCCACTTT.

The rearrangement joins TRBV27 to TRBJ2-2; tentative D call: TRBD2 (5 bases). The CDR3 covers 16 residues. Per the germline V gene, CDR1 is MNHEY and CDR2 is SMNVEV (reference sequence). The germline V and J ends were trimmed by 7 bases and 3 bases, with 18 bases remaining between them. CDR3: CASTPVRVWDTGELFF. The CDR3 DNA follows: TGTGCCAGCACTCCCGTGAGGGTGTGGGACACCGGGGAGCTGTTTTTT.

The genes are TRBV20-1 and TRBJ1-1, with D possibly TRBD1 on 6 matching bases. With 5 bases removed from V and 2 bases from J, the gap between germline ends came to 15 bases. Per the germline V gene, CDR1 is DFQATT and CDR2 is SNEGSKA (reference sequence). The CDR3 is 14 residues long. The CDR3: CSAWGEQGNTEAFF. The CDR3 bases are TGCAGTGCTTGGGGAGAACAGGGAAACACTGAAGCTTTCTTT.

This clonotype occurred a few times. The rearrangement uses TRBV29-1 and TRBJ2-7; maybe TRBD1 (6 bases). CDR1 SQVTM and CDR2 ANQGSEA come from the germline V gene. This CDR3 is 13 amino acids long. In DNA form, the CDR3 reads TGCAGGCAGCCGGGACACGGGACCTACGAGCAGTACGTC. Translated, it gives CRQPGHGTYEQYV.

Many counts were recorded for this clonotype. The CDR3 DNA is TGTGCCAGCAGCCAAGGCCTAGCGGGGGGCCCCGGAAACATTCAGTACTTC. Translated: CASSQGLAGGPGNIQYF. The V and J genes are TRBV3-1 and TRBJ2-4; 11 bases line up with TRBD2. The CDR3 extends over 17 amino acids. In germline, CDR1 is LGHDT, CDR2 YNNKEL (reference sequence). J lost 6 bases, V lost 1 base, and 8 bases had no gene match.

This clonotype was seen a few times. J is TRBJ2-1 and V is TRBV28, with a tentative D call TRBD2 (6 bases). The V gene lost 6 bases and the J gene lost 8 bases, with 17 bases spanning the gap. CDR3 length equals 14 residues. CDR1 is MDHEN and CDR2 is SYDVKM in the germline V gene. The CDR3 is CASSIVGGFDEQFF. The CDR3 region has the DNA TGTGCCAGCAGCATCGTCGGGGGTTTCGATGAGCAGTTCTTC.

In its sample, this clonotype was seen a few times. The genes are TRBV7-6 and TRBJ1-6; a weak D match, TRBD1 (5 bases). There are 15 residues in the CDR3. V was shortened by 1 base and J by 7 bases, with 11 bases between the two germline ends. Germline CDR1 and CDR2: SGHVS and FNYEAQ. In DNA form, the CDR3 reads TGTGCCAGCAGCTTAGACAAGGGGAGGAATTCACCCCTCCACTTT. The encoded protein is CASSLDKGRNSPLHF.

There are a few counts of this clonotype. The rearrangement joins TRBV12-3 or TRBV12-4 to TRBJ2-1; D is unresolved. V was shortened by 6 bases and J by 9 bases, with 9 bases between the two germline ends. The CDR3 covers 11 residues. CDR3 nucleotides: TGTGCCAGCAGCCTCGCGGTTGAGCAGTTCTTC. Protein product: CASSLAVEQFF.

This clonotype has just a few counts. The chain couples TRBV7-2 to TRBJ2-1; maybe TRBD2 (6 bases). Germline V CDR1 and CDR2: SGHTA, FQGNSA. V gave up 0 bases and J gave up 3 bases, with 9 bases separating them. There are 15 residues in the CDR3. The CDR3, as DNA: TGTGCCAGCAGCTTAGCCGGGACTTTCTACAATGAGCAGTTCTTC. Protein: CASSLAGTFYNEQFF.

V gene TRBV6-4 combines with J gene TRBJ2-1; 7 bases fit TRBD1. Trimming removed 0 bases from V and 8 bases from J; junction bases left unmatched: 4. Germline assignment: CDR1 MRHNA and CDR2 SNTAGT. CDR3 length: 14 amino acids. CDR3 bases: TGTGCCAGCAGTGACTCTAAGGGGGCCGATGAGCAGTTCTTC. It specifies CASSDSKGADEQFF.

The V and J genes are TRBV7-9 and TRBJ2-1, with a possible D match to TRBD2 (5 bases). Germline CDR1 SEHNR, CDR2 FQNEAQ (reference sequence). The CDR3 spans 12 residues. V was trimmed by 1 base and J by 7 bases, leaving 5 bases between them. The CDR3 spells CASSLVANEQFF. The CDR3 DNA sequence: TGTGCCAGCAGCTTAGTAGCGAATGAGCAGTTCTTC. Combining the CDR3 with reference TRBV7-9 and TRBJ2-1 gives the whole variable domain DTGVSQNPRHKITKRGQNVTFRCDPISEHNRLYWYRQTLGQGPEFLTYFQNEAQLEKSRLLSDRFSAERPKGSFSTLEIQRTEQGDSAMYLCASSLVANEQFFGPGTRLTVL.

Ten or more counts support this clonotype. The CDR3 reads CASSEAAGGQVEQFF. For the CDR3, the DNA is TGCGCCAGCAGTGAGGCGGCGGGGGGGCAAGTTGAGCAGTTCTTC. J is TRBJ2-1 and V is TRBV10-2; 9 nucleotides line up with TRBD2. The ends lost 2 bases at V and 9 bases at J; junction bases unmatched: 8. The germline CDR1 and CDR2 sequences are WSHSY and SAAADI. CDR3 size: 15 residues.

This clonotype has a handful of counts. V usage is TRBV28 and J usage is TRBJ2-5; TRBD2 aligns across 8 bases. Germline V gives CDR1 MDHEN, CDR2 SYDVKM. J was trimmed by 4 bases and V by 3 bases; bases with no gene match: 4. The CDR3 extends over 14 amino acids. CDR3 sequence reads: CASSLRGAGETQYF. The CDR3 coding sequence is TGTGCCAGCAGTTTGCGGGGGGCGGGAGAGACCCAGTACTTC.

The rearrangement joins TRBV11-2 to TRBJ2-1; D ambiguous. The CDR3 totals 12 residues. Trimming shortened V by 3 bases and J by 7 bases, and 7 bases separated the two germline ends. CDR1 and CDR2 (germline): SGHAT, FQNNGV. This CDR3 reads CASSFLWNEQFF. CDR3 DNA sequence: TGTGCCAGCAGCTTCCTGTGGAATGAGCAGTTCTTC.